Below are 27 T cell receptor beta chains sequenced from a single sample in a study of shared clonotypes between healthy human individuals. Assay used: immunoSEQ multiplex PCR; TCRdb lists only in-frame clones, some missing. The sample gives around 980,000 clones, about 84% of which show up once; 0.6% to 0.75% is in the top ten. Sequenced: memory CD4+ T cells from PBMCs. Subset described: CD45RA-negative fraction. The receptors stem from a man aged 18 to 29 in good health. Some clones in this sample may be carry-over from other donors' samples.

The chain uses TRBV7-3 and TRBJ2-7; TRBD1 matches 10 bases. Trimming took 4 bases from V and 6 from J; bases not matched to a gene: 6. Germline V gives CDR1 SGHTA, CDR2 FQGTGA. CDR3 size: 14 residues. The CDR3 is CASSSTGGAAEQYF. CDR3 nucleotides: TGTGCCAGCAGCTCGACAGGGGGCGCGGCCGAGCAGTACTTC.

This chain uses TRBV7-9 with TRBJ2-1, with D possibly being TRBD1 or TRBD2 (5 bases each). Germline V lookup: CDR1 SEHNR, CDR2 FQNEAQ (reference sequence). CDR3 size: 16 residues. The V gene lost 5 bases and the J gene lost 5 bases, with 19 bases spanning the gap. CDR3 nucleotide sequence: TGTGCCAGCAGCACGGGACCGTCAACAAATGACAATGAGCAGTTCTTC. Translation gives CASSTGPSTNDNEQFF.

This clone came up a few times. The chain is built from TRBV27 and TRBJ2-2; D is ambiguous. Germline CDR1 reads MNHEY; CDR2 reads SMNVEV (reference sequence). Trimming shortened V by 6 bases and J by 1 base, and 12 bases separated the two germline ends. This CDR3 region has 15 residues. The CDR3 nucleotides are TGTGCCAGCAGGGTTTCCCTAGGGAACACCGGGGAGCTGTTTTTT. It specifies CASRVSLGNTGELFF.

DNA of the CDR3: TGTGCCAGCAGCCCGGAAGGACTAGCGGGAAACATTCAGTACTTC. Amino acids: CASSPEGLAGNIQYF. The chain employs TRBV2 and TRBJ2-4, with 11 bases fitting TRBD2. This CDR3 is 15 amino acids long. Germline CDR1 reads SNHLY; CDR2 reads FYNNEI. J gave up 6 bases and V 6 bases, and 7 bases lay outside the gene matches.

This clone was observed a single time. This sequence joins TRBV5-1 and TRBJ2-5; 14 nucleotides agree with TRBD2. This CDR3 has 18 amino acids. J was trimmed by 0 bases and V by 5 bases; bases with no gene match: 9. Germline V gives CDR1 SGHRS, CDR2 YFSETQ. CDR3 sequence (DNA): TGCGCCAGCAGTGGGGGACTAGCGGGGGACCCGTACCAAGAGACCCAGTACTTC. This encodes CASSGGLAGDPYQETQYF. Variable domain in full (rest from reference TRBV5-1 and TRBJ2-5): KAGVTQTPRYLIKTRGQQVTLSCSPISGHRSVSWYQQTPGQGLQFLFEYFSETQRNKGNFPGRFSGRQFSNSRSEMNVSTLELGDSALYLCASSGGLAGDPYQETQYFGPGTRLLVL.

This clone has just one count. V gene TRBV25-1 combines with J gene TRBJ1-4, with D unclear. CDR1 MGHDK and CDR2 SYGVNS come from the germline V gene. The CDR3 consists of 15 residues. The germline V and J ends were trimmed by 3 bases and 7 bases, with 15 bases remaining between them. CDR3 region: CASSDPTSSGEKLFF. The CDR3 DNA reads TGTGCCAGCAGTGATCCGACGTCGTCGGGTGAAAAACTGTTTTTT.

The chain uses TRBV19 and TRBJ2-7, with TRBD2 matching over 7 bases. Germline V CDR1 and CDR2: LNHDA, SQIVND (reference sequence). CDR3 size: 17 residues. Unmatched junction bases numbered 19, after V lost 6 bases and J lost 5 bases. CDR3 sequence reads: CASRRSGTTLSGHEQYF. The CDR3 DNA is TGTGCCAGTAGGAGATCCGGGACTACCCTTTCTGGTCACGAGCAGTACTTC.

Points on this clone: A much bigger clone sits one base away, suggesting this may be a read error. Other DNA sequences in this specimen translate into the identical CDR3. The rearrangement uses TRBV9 and TRBJ1-3; D gene unclear. Germline V gene data show CDR1 as SGDLS and CDR2 as YYNGEE. This CDR3 has 12 amino acids. V gave up 4 bases and J gave up 2 bases, with 4 bases separating them. CDR3 loop: CASSPTGNTIYF. The CDR3 nucleotides read TGTGCCAGCAGCCCAACTGGAAACACCATATATTTT. Full variable domain (outside the CDR3, taken from reference TRBV9 and TRBJ1-3): DSGVTQTPKHLITATGQRVTLRCSPRSGDLSVYWYQQSLDQGLQFLIQYYNGEERAKGNILERFSAQQFPDLHSELNLSSLELGDSALYFCASSPTGNTIYFGEGSWLTVV.

In regard to this clone: Since a much larger clone is just one base distant, this may be a read error. This sequence joins TRBV6-1 and TRBJ2-2, with D possibly being TRBD2 (5 bases). Germline V gene lookup returns CDR1 MNHNS and CDR2 SASEGT. The CDR3 length is 13 residues. The CDR3 is CASSRMHTGELLF. DNA for the CDR3: TGTGCCAGCAGTCGAATGCACACCGGGGAGCTGCTTTTT.

This chain uses TRBV18 with TRBJ2-5; D is possibly TRBD1 (6 bases). The CDR3 runs to 15 residues. Germline CDR1 is KGHSH and CDR2 is LQKENI. V lost 2 bases to trimming and J lost 3 bases, with 13 bases between them. CDR3 sequence (DNA): TGTGCCAGCTCACCAGGTGCGGCAGGGGAAGAGACCCAGTACTTC. Translation gives CASSPGAAGEETQYF.

The chain employs TRBV7-2 and TRBJ1-3; 7 nucleotides line up with TRBD1. V was pared by 0 bases and J by 3 bases, with 5 bases of the junction left unmatched. The CDR3 contains 16 residues. Per germline, CDR1 SGHTA and CDR2 FQGNSA. CDR3 in amino acids: CASSLAPGGLGNTIYF. The CDR3 region has the DNA TGTGCCAGCAGCTTAGCACCAGGGGGGCTTGGAAACACCATATATTTT.

The chain links TRBV4-1 to TRBJ1-4; TRBD1 might be the D (6 bases). This CDR3 region has 11 residues. The V end was cut by 1 base, the J end by 16 bases, with 10 bases between. Germline V lookup: CDR1 MGHRA, CDR2 YSYEKL. Here the CDR3 reads CASSQAGRGFF. The DNA for the CDR3 is TGCGCCAGCAGCCAAGCGGGCAGGGGGTTTTTT.

The rearrangement joins TRBV9 to TRBJ1-2, with unresolved D. The CDR3 covers 15 residues. V shed 4 bases and J shed 11 bases, with 24 bases lying between them. Germline CDR1 is SGDLS and CDR2 is YYNGEE. The CDR3 sequence: CASSSNPYGYDWYTF. CDR3 nucleotides: TGTGCCAGCAGCAGCAATCCATATGGCTACGATTGGTACACCTTC.

The chain couples TRBV4-2 to TRBJ2-2; 9 nucleotides agree with TRBD2. V shed 0 bases and J 9 bases; nucleotides not matched to a gene: 5. Germline CDR1 reads LGHNA; CDR2 reads YNFKEQ. The CDR3 totals 15 residues. The CDR3 DNA reads as TGTGCCAGCAGCCAAGATTCGGCTAGCGGGAGGGAGCTGTTTTTT. This gives the protein CASSQDSASGRELFF.

V usage is TRBV7-2 and J usage is TRBJ1-2, with 9 positions matching TRBD1. Germline CDR1 SGHTA, CDR2 FQGNSA. V shed 1 base, J shed 5 bases, and the junction held 5 bases outside the gene matches. The CDR3 totals 15 residues. The CDR3 loop is CASSLGPGQGYGYTF. CDR3 coding DNA: TGTGCCAGCAGCTTAGGACCGGGACAGGGATATGGCTACACCTTC. Full variable domain (remainder filled in from reference TRBV7-2 and TRBJ1-2): GAGVSQSPSNKVTEKGKDVELRCDPISGHTALYWYRQSLGQGLEFLIYFQGNSAPDKSGLPSDRFSAERTGGSVSTLTIQRTQQEDSAVYLCASSLGPGQGYGYTFGSGTRLTVV.

At least ten counts were recorded for this clone. The chain recombines TRBV11-3 with TRBJ2-5; possibly TRBD2 for D (5 bases). The V and J ends lost 5 bases and 1 base respectively, with 14 bases between them. This CDR3 spans 15 amino acids. CDR1 and CDR2 from the germline V gene are SGHNT and YENEEA. The CDR3: CASSPGGTGQETQYF. The CDR3 bases are TGTGCCAGCAGCCCCGGAGGTACCGGCCAAGAGACCCAGTACTTC. Supplemented by reference TRBV11-3 and TRBJ2-5, the full variable domain reads EAGVVQSPRYKIIEKKQPVAFWCNPISGHNTLYWYLQNLGQGPELLIRYENEEAVDDSQLPKDRFSAERLKGVDSTLKIQPAELGDSAVYLCASSPGGTGQETQYFGPGTRLLVL.

This clone has more than one count but fewer than ten. This chain joins TRBV19 and TRBJ2-6; D not resolved. The germline V and J ends were trimmed by 3 bases and 0 bases, with 9 bases remaining between them. The length of the CDR3 is 16 residues. Per germline, CDR1 LNHDA and CDR2 SQIVND (reference sequence). CDR3 coding DNA: TGTGCCAGTAGTATGAGGCCTATCTCTGGGGCCAACGTCCTGACTTTC. Encoded protein: CASSMRPISGANVLTF. Based on the CDR3 plus reference TRBV19 and TRBJ2-6, the full variable domain is DGGITQSPKYLFRKEGQNVTLSCEQNLNHDAMYWYRQDPGQGLRLIYYSQIVNDFQKGDIAEGYSVSREKKESFPLTVTSAQKNPTAFYLCASSMRPISGANVLTFGAGSRLTVL.

CDR3 region: CAWSDWTGNNQPQHF. The CDR3 region has the DNA TGTGCCTGGAGCGATTGGACAGGGAACAATCAGCCCCAGCATTTT. This chain joins TRBV30 and TRBJ1-5, with 8 bases matching TRBD1. V lost 3 bases to trimming and J lost 3 bases; unmatched junction nucleotides: 7. The CDR3 covers 15 residues. Per the germline V gene, CDR1 is GTSNPN and CDR2 is SVGIG (reference sequence). The whole variable domain, remainder taken from reference TRBV30 and TRBJ1-5, is SQTIHQWPATLVQPVGSPLSLECTVEGTSNPNLYWYRQAAGRGLQLLFYSVGIGQISSEVPQNLSASRPQDRQFILSSKKLLLSDSGFYLCAWSDWTGNNQPQHFGDGTRLSIL.

The chain uses TRBV14 and TRBJ2-1; possibly TRBD2 for D (5 bases). The V gene lost 4 bases and the J gene lost 9 bases, with 19 bases spanning the gap. Germline-derived CDR1 and CDR2 are SGHDN and FVKESK. This CDR3 spans 15 amino acids. CDR3 sequence (DNA): TGTGCCAGCAGCCGAGAACGACCGGCCGAGGGTGAGCAGTTCTTC. Amino acid sequence: CASSRERPAEGEQFF.

The rearrangement uses TRBV7-2 and TRBJ2-1, with TRBD2 matching over 9 bases. There are 15 residues in the CDR3. Germline CDR1 reads SGHTA; CDR2 reads FQGNSA. V was pared by 10 bases and J by 4 bases, with 11 bases of the junction left unmatched. The CDR3 reads CATGAGGRGYNEQFF. CDR3 DNA: TGTGCCACCGGGGCAGGCGGGAGGGGGTACAATGAGCAGTTCTTC.

V gene TRBV7-9 combines with J gene TRBJ2-5, with D perhaps TRBD2 (6 bases). With 3 bases removed from V and 2 bases from J, the gap between germline ends came to 16 bases. Per germline, CDR1 SEHNR and CDR2 FQNEAQ (reference sequence). CDR3 length equals 16 residues. CDR3 DNA sequence: TGTGCCAGCAGCTTCAGGAGGGGCGCGGGACAAGAGACCCAGTACTTC. It specifies CASSFRRGAGQETQYF.

The V call is TRBV9, the J call TRBJ2-4, with D possibly being TRBD2 (6 bases). Germline V lookup: CDR1 SGDLS, CDR2 YYNGEE. The CDR3 sequence is 13 residues long. V lost 2 bases and J lost 8, with 11 bases in between. CDR3 DNA sequence: TGTGCCAGCAGCGTTGAAGCGGGTGACATTCAGTACTTC. Its protein is CASSVEAGDIQYF.

The rearrangement uses TRBV4-1 and TRBJ2-7; no reliable D call. This CDR3 comprises 15 residues. Per the germline V gene, CDR1 is MGHRA and CDR2 is YSYEKL. The V end was cut by 1 base, the J end by 0 bases, with 10 bases between. As DNA, the CDR3 is TGCGCCAGCAGCCAAGTCGTCGGCTACTCCTACGAGCAGTACTTC. Encoded protein: CASSQVVGYSYEQYF.

The rearrangement links TRBV7-9 to TRBJ1-6; D unresolved. Looked up from germline, CDR1 is SEHNR and CDR2 is FQNEAQ (reference sequence). This CDR3 comprises 15 residues. V lost 5 bases, J lost 7 bases, and 15 bases lay in between. The CDR3 nucleotides read TGTGCCAGCAGCACCTCTCTGGGTAACAATTCACCCCTCCACTTT. Translated: CASSTSLGNNSPLHF. The whole variable domain, remainder taken from reference TRBV7-9 and TRBJ1-6, is DTGVSQNPRHKITKRGQNVTFRCDPISEHNRLYWYRQTLGQGPEFLTYFQNEAQLEKSRLLSDRFSAERPKGSFSTLEIQRTEQGDSAMYLCASSTSLGNNSPLHFGNGTRLTVT.

The chain has TRBV5-6 and TRBJ1-1; D is unresolved. Germline V gives CDR1 SGHDT, CDR2 YYEEEE. The germline V and J ends were trimmed by 4 bases and 5 bases, with 6 bases remaining between them. The CDR3 sequence is 11 residues long. CDR3 in amino acids: CASSTTTEAFF. The DNA for the CDR3 is TGTGCCAGCAGCACCACGACTGAAGCTTTCTTT.

The V gene is TRBV5-6, the J gene TRBJ2-6, with TRBD1 identical over 9 bases. The ends lost 4 bases at V and 0 bases at J; junction bases unmatched: 11. Germline V gene data show CDR1 as SGHDT and CDR2 as YYEEEE. The length of the CDR3 is 19 residues. CDR3: CASSQLRDRAFSGANVLTF. DNA for the CDR3: TGTGCCAGCAGCCAGCTTCGGGACAGGGCCTTCTCTGGGGCCAACGTCCTGACTTTC.

The V and J genes are TRBV4-1 and TRBJ2-3; the D is unclear. V was trimmed by 1 base and J by 5 bases, leaving 10 bases between them. Per germline, CDR1 MGHRA and CDR2 YSYEKL. The CDR3 length is 14 residues. For the CDR3, the DNA is TGCGCCAGCAGCCAAGGCTTGGTTGGAGATACGCAGTATTTT. Translation: CASSQGLVGDTQYF.